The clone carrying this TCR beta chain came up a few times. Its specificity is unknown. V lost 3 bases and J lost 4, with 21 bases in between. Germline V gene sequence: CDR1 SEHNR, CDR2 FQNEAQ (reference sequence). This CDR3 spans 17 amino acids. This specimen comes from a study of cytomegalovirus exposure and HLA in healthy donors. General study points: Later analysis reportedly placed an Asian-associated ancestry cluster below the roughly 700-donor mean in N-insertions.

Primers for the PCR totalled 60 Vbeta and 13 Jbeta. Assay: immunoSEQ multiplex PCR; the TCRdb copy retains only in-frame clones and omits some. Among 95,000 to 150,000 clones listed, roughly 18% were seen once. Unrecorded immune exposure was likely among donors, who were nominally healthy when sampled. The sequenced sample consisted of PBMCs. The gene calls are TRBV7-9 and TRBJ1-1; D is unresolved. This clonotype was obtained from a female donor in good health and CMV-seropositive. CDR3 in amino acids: CASSFQRIPEGITEAFF. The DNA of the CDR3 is TGTGCCAGCAGCTTTCAAAGGATTCCGGAGGGCATCACTGAAGCTTTCTTT.